In its sample, the clone carrying this TCR beta chain was seen many times. The record originates from a study of Graves' ophthalmopathy and Graves' hyperthyroidism. Investigators amplified TCR beta CDR3 regions from RNA transcripts. An opening RT-PCR round employed HTBI primers and preceded a second-round multiplex PCR. TCRdb ran MiXCR on the multiplex PCR reads and lists one entry per CDR3 protein. The sample has over a million distinct CDR3 sequences; around a third are singletons. The CDR3 length is 16 residues. Trimming removed 5 bases from V and 5 bases from J, with 21 bases in between. Germline V lookup: CDR1 SGHVS, CDR2 FQNEAQ.

This rearrangement joins TRBV7-8 to TRBJ2-5; D possibly matches TRBD1 or TRBD2 (7 bases each). The sequence was collected from an adult man with Graves' hyperthyroidism. The sequenced sample consisted of peripheral blood or thyroid tissue (not recorded which). CDR3 residues: CASSPGGRGLSETQYF. The CDR3 DNA sequence: TGTGCCAGCAGCCCAGGGGGGCGGGGGCTATCGGAGACCCAGTACTTC.